The 17 T cell receptor beta chains presented below share a single source sample, sequenced in a study of blood T cell repertoires in COVID-19. Sequencing was performed with immunoSEQ multiplex PCR; in TCRdb, only in-frame clones are kept and a portion is missing. The table lists over 200,000 clones, roughly nine tenths of them singletons. The sequenced sample was peripheral blood. The receptors come from a young woman who had recovered from COVID-19.

The J gene is TRBJ2-3, the V gene TRBV9; 8 bases fit TRBD2. The CDR3 is made up of 17 amino acids. Germline V gene sequence: CDR1 SGDLS, CDR2 YYNGEE. V lost 4 bases, J lost 4 bases, and 14 bases stayed unmatched. CDR3 nucleotides: TGTGCCAGCAGCCGAAAACCCCTACGGGAGGGCGCAGATACGCAGTATTTT. The encoded protein is CASSRKPLREGADTQYF.

This sequence joins TRBV19 and TRBJ1-5, with 7 bases lining up with TRBD1. The CDR3 is 17 amino acids. V lost 6 bases and J lost 1; bases outside the gene matches: 12. Germline V lookup: CDR1 LNHDA, CDR2 SQIVND (reference sequence). CDR3 DNA sequence: TGTGCCAGTAGAAAAATTACAGGGGTTGGAAGCAATCAGCCCCAGCATTTT. It specifies CASRKITGVGSNQPQHF.

The V and J genes are TRBV29-1 and TRBJ2-1, with a possible D match to TRBD1 (6 bases). V lost 3 bases to trimming and J lost 12 bases, with 21 bases between them. Germline V gives CDR1 SQVTM, CDR2 ANQGSEA. This CDR3 comprises 14 residues. The CDR3, as DNA: TGCAGCGTTGAGCCTCCACCGACAGGTTTGGTGCAGTTCTTC. Its protein is CSVEPPPTGLVQFF.

The chain joins TRBV4-2 to TRBJ1-5; 7 positions agree with TRBD1. This CDR3 is built from 14 residues. V trimming: 4 bases; J trimming: 3 bases; junction bases outside the gene matches: 3. The germline CDR1 and CDR2 sequences are LGHNA and YNFKEQ. DNA of the CDR3: TGTGCCAGCAGCCGAGGACAGGACAATCAGCCCCAGCATTTT. It encodes CASSRGQDNQPQHF.

The chain uses TRBV5-1 and TRBJ2-2; D is uncertain. Germline CDR1 and CDR2: SGHRS and YFSETQ. Trimming took 5 bases from V and 4 from J, leaving 9 bases between them. This CDR3 region has 13 residues. The CDR3 DNA follows: TGCGCCAGCAGGCGAGATAGCACCGGGGAGCTGTTTTTT. As protein: CASRRDSTGELFF.

This sequence joins TRBV7-9 and TRBJ2-7; 7 bases align to TRBD1. The CDR3 runs to 16 residues. In germline, CDR1 is SEHNR, CDR2 FQNEAQ (reference sequence). V shed 4 bases, J shed 0 bases, and the junction held 9 bases outside the gene matches. CDR3 DNA sequence: TGTGCCAGCAGCTCCTGGACAGGCGAGAGCTCCTACGAGCAGTACTTC. Its protein is CASSSWTGESSYEQYF.

V usage is TRBV4-2 and J usage is TRBJ2-2; D is unclear. The length of the CDR3 is 12 residues. The V end was cut by 2 bases, the J end by 6 bases, with 4 bases between. CDR1 is LGHNA and CDR2 is YNFKEQ in the germline V gene. CDR3 DNA sequence: TGTGCCAGCAGCCAACCAGCCGGGGAGCTGTTTTTT. Translation gives CASSQPAGELFF.

This clone was detected once. J is TRBJ2-2 and V is TRBV2, with D unresolved. Trimming shortened V by 6 bases and J by 6 bases, and 14 bases separated the two germline ends. The length of the CDR3 is 14 residues. Germline V gene data show CDR1 as SNHLY and CDR2 as FYNNEI. The CDR3 loop is CASSQLPPAGELFF. As DNA, the CDR3 is TGTGCCAGCAGCCAACTTCCCCCCGCCGGGGAGCTGTTTTTT.

This chain uses TRBV7-9 with TRBJ2-7; D call uncertain. CDR1 is SEHNR, CDR2 FQNEAQ, per germline (reference sequence). V lost 2 bases, J lost 7 bases, and 9 bases lay in between. The CDR3 spans 12 residues. The DNA for the CDR3 is TGTGCCAGCAGCTTACAGGTGACGGAGCAGTACTTC. It yields the protein CASSLQVTEQYF.

The rearrangement links TRBV5-8 to TRBJ2-7; D uncertain. V was trimmed by 0 bases and J by 7 bases, leaving 14 bases between them. CDR1 SGHTS and CDR2 YDEGEE come from the germline V gene. The CDR3 length is 14 residues. DNA of the CDR3: TGTGCCAGCAGCTTGGGGAGCCCGCTATGGGAGCAGTACTTC. Protein product: CASSLGSPLWEQYF.

This chain connects TRBV5-1 to TRBJ2-7, with 7 nucleotides matching TRBD2. The V and J ends lost 6 bases and 1 base, in that order; junction bases with no gene match: 7. CDR3 length: 14 residues. Germline V lookup: CDR1 SGHRS, CDR2 YFSETQ. The CDR3 coding sequence is TGCGCCAGCACAAAGGTGGGAGGGTCCTACGAGCAGTACTTC. Its protein is CASTKVGGSYEQYF.

The J gene is TRBJ2-3, the V gene TRBV18; perhaps TRBD1 as D (5 bases). Trimming removed 1 base from V and 4 bases from J, with 12 bases in between. Per germline, CDR1 KGHSH and CDR2 LQKENI. There are 15 residues in the CDR3. CDR3 residues: CASSPQGRVPDTQYF. The CDR3 bases are TGTGCCAGCTCACCACAGGGCAGGGTTCCAGATACGCAGTATTTT.

The chain recombines TRBV5-1 with TRBJ1-5; TRBD1 matches 7 bases. Trimming at V came to 3 bases and at J to 5 bases, leaving 5 bases not matched to a gene. This CDR3 comprises 14 residues. From germline, CDR1 is SGHRS and CDR2 YFSETQ. For the CDR3, the DNA is TGCGCCAGCAGCTGGGGGACAGTAGATCAGCCCCAGCATTTT. Amino acid sequence: CASSWGTVDQPQHF.

The genes are TRBV18 and TRBJ2-2, with D unclear. Trimming removed 2 bases at V and 1 base at J, with 11 bases between. Germline lookup yields CDR1 KGHSH and CDR2 LQKENI. The CDR3 totals 16 residues. CDR3: CASSPDSQLNTGELFF. CDR3 DNA sequence: TGTGCCAGCTCACCAGATTCGCAGTTGAACACCGGGGAGCTGTTTTTT.

The V call is TRBV7-3, the J call TRBJ1-1; a possible D gene is TRBD1 (5 bases). The V gene's germline CDR1 is SGHTA and CDR2 FQGTGA. CDR3 size: 15 residues. V lost 5 bases, J lost 0 bases, and 13 bases lay in between. The CDR3 region has the DNA TGTGCCAGCAGCCCTGGGGGGTCCATGAACACTGAAGCTTTCTTT. Its protein product is CASSPGGSMNTEAFF.

The rearrangement links TRBV6-6 to TRBJ1-2, with TRBD1 identical over 9 bases. CDR1 and CDR2 from the germline V gene are MNHNY and SVGAGI (reference sequence). The V segment lost 9 bases and the J segment 5 bases; nucleotides outside the gene matches: 10. There are 14 residues in the CDR3. The CDR3 sequence: CARTPPGTGYGYTF. CDR3 sequence (DNA): TGTGCCAGAACCCCGCCTGGGACAGGGTATGGCTACACCTTC.

The CDR3 spells CASSRGDYYEQYF. Written as DNA, the CDR3 is TGTGCCAGCAGCCGAGGGGACTATTACGAGCAGTACTTC. The chain recombines TRBV14 with TRBJ2-7; TRBD2 matches at 7 bases. The junction had 4 bases not matched to a gene; V was cut back by 4 bases and J by 4 bases. The CDR3 sequence is 13 residues long. The germline V gene has CDR1 SGHDN and CDR2 FVKESK.